This TCR beta chain was found in a study of blood T cell repertoires in COVID-19. Across the study: Specimens from acute and convalescent COVID-19 originated in the United States, Italy and Spain. PBMCs, B-cell-depleted T cells, or T cells were the source of the cDNA or gDNA that made up the material.

Trimming removed 5 bases at V and 8 bases at J, with 10 bases between. Germline loops: CDR1 LNHDA, CDR2 SQIVND (reference sequence). The CDR3 is 12 residues long. Original analysis: Reference gene primer amplification gave estimated nucleated cell counts. Measured with immunoSEQ multiplex PCR; TCRdb has only the in-frame clones, and not every one. V and J calls and clone size are as listed in that table; D and trimming were resolved from the DNA. The table lists about 55,000 clones, around nine tenths of them singletons. The chain combines TRBV19 with TRBJ1-3, with D unresolved. The receptor was isolated from a man aged 55 to 69 with active COVID-19. Sample: peripheral blood. For the CDR3, the DNA is TGTGCCAGTAGTCCCCGGGTTTACACCATATATTTT. Its translation is CASSPRVYTIYF.